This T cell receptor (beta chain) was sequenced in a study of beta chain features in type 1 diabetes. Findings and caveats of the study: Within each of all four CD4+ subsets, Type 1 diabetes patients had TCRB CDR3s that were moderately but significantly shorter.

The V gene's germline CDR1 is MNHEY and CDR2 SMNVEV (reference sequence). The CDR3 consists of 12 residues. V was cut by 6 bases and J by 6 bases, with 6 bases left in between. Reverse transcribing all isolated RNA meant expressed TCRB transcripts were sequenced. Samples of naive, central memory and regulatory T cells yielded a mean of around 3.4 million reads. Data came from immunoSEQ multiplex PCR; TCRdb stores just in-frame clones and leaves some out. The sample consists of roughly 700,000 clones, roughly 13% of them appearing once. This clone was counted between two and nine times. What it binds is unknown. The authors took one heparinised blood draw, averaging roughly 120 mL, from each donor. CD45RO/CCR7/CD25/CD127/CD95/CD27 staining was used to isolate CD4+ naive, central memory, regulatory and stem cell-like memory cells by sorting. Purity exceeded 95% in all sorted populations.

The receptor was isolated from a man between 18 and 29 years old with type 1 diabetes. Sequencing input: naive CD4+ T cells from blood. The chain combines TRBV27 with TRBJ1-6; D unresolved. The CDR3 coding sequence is TGTGCCAGCAGCCCTCTTAATTCACCCCTCCACTTT. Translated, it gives CASSPLNSPLHF.